Listed below are T cell receptor beta chains from one sample, sequenced in a study of shared clonotypes between healthy human individuals. Produced via immunoSEQ multiplex PCR; TCRdb's table is partial and in-frame only. The table lists 550,000 to 800,000 clones, 90% of them singletons. Sequenced input: memory CD8+ T cells from PBMCs. The receptor set was obtained from a man in his late teens or twenties in good health. Some clones in this sample may be carry-over from other donors' samples. The CDR3 runs from the conserved cysteine through the conserved F or W. Each record gives: CDR3 DNA, CDR3 protein, J gene, V gene, D gene, clone size. The D gene is left open where the match is weak. Clone size is shown for a subset of rows, as once, few, many or a class of expanded clone.

CDR3nt: TGTGCCAGCAGCTTAGCGACCGGGGGACGTGAAAAACTGTTTTTT; CDR3aa: CASSLATGGREKLFF; j_gene: TRBJ1-4; v_gene: TRBV7-9; d_gene: NA; abundance: NA
CDR3nt: TGTGCCAGCAGTTACAGATCCAATTCACCCCTCCACTTT; CDR3aa: CASSYRSNSPLHF; j_gene: TRBJ1-6; v_gene: TRBV27; d_gene: NA; abundance: NA
CDR3nt: TGTGCCACACATTCCGGGCACCTGTACCAAGAGACCCAGTACTTC; CDR3aa: CATHSGHLYQETQYF; j_gene: TRBJ2-5; v_gene: TRBV6-6; d_gene: NA; abundance: NA
CDR3nt: TGCGCCAGCAGCTTTATAAGCGGCCGAGTGACAGATACGCAGTATTTT; CDR3aa: CASSFISGRVTDTQYF; j_gene: TRBJ2-3; v_gene: TRBV5-1; d_gene: NA; abundance: NA
CDR3nt: TGTGCCAGCAGCGGGGAGGCACTTACCCCAGTGGTACTCAACTATGGCTACACCTTC; CDR3aa: CASSGEALTPVVLNYGYTF; j_gene: TRBJ1-2; v_gene: TRBV9; d_gene: NA; abundance: NA
CDR3nt: TGCGCCAGCAGTGAGACGCCCGGTGGCTACACCTTC; CDR3aa: CASSETPGGYTF; j_gene: TRBJ1-2; v_gene: TRBV5-1; d_gene: NA; abundance: NA
CDR3nt: TGTGCCAGCAGCTCAAGGGACAGGGGCTACAACACCGGGGAGCTGTTTTTT; CDR3aa: CASSSRDRGYNTGELFF; j_gene: TRBJ2-2; v_gene: TRBV7-9; d_gene: TRBD1; abundance: NA
CDR3nt: TGTGCCAGCGGGGGGTGGCAGGTTGGCAATGAGCAGTTCTTC; CDR3aa: CASGGWQVGNEQFF; j_gene: TRBJ2-1; v_gene: TRBV28; d_gene: NA; abundance: NA
CDR3nt: TGTGCCAGCAGCTCCGGACTAGCGCCTCCCTACGAGCAGTACTTC; CDR3aa: CASSSGLAPPYEQYF; j_gene: TRBJ2-7; v_gene: TRBV7-6; d_gene: TRBD2; abundance: NA
CDR3nt: TGCAGCGTCGTTTGGGGGGACTCTGGAAACACCATATATTTT; CDR3aa: CSVVWGDSGNTIYF; j_gene: TRBJ1-3; v_gene: TRBV29-1; d_gene: NA; abundance: NA
CDR3nt: TGTGCCAGCGGGGAAGGGGGGCTCAGCTCTGGGGCCAACGTCCTGACTTTC; CDR3aa: CASGEGGLSSGANVLTF; j_gene: TRBJ2-6; v_gene: TRBV27; d_gene: NA; abundance: NA
CDR3nt: TGTGCCACCGCGGTCGGGACTGAAGCTTTCTTT; CDR3aa: CATAVGTEAFF; j_gene: TRBJ1-1; v_gene: TRBV6-5; d_gene: NA; abundance: NA
CDR3nt: TGTGCCAGCAGCACCCAGGACAGGGACTTGGGCGAGCAGTACTTC; CDR3aa: CASSTQDRDLGEQYF; j_gene: TRBJ2-7; v_gene: TRBV9; d_gene: TRBD1; abundance: NA
CDR3nt: TGTGCCAGCAGTGAAGCGATTGTACCGGGACAGATCTACGAGCAGTACTTC; CDR3aa: CASSEAIVPGQIYEQYF; j_gene: TRBJ2-7; v_gene: TRBV6-1; d_gene: TRBD1; abundance: NA
CDR3nt: TGTGCCAGCAGCTTAAACCCGGCCGGAGCTAACTATGGCTACACCTTC; CDR3aa: CASSLNPAGANYGYTF; j_gene: TRBJ1-2; v_gene: TRBV7-8; d_gene: NA; abundance: NA
CDR3nt: TGTGCCAGCAGCCAACCCTCCTACGAGCAGTACTTC; CDR3aa: CASSQPSYEQYF; j_gene: TRBJ2-7; v_gene: TRBV16; d_gene: NA; abundance: NA
CDR3nt: TGTGCCAGCAGTTTTGTAGGACAGACCAACACCGGGGAGCTGTTTTTT; CDR3aa: CASSFVGQTNTGELFF; j_gene: TRBJ2-2; v_gene: TRBV27; d_gene: NA; abundance: NA
CDR3nt: TGCGCCAGCAGCTTGGGGCCCGCCAGTGGGTACGAGCAGTACTTC; CDR3aa: CASSLGPASGYEQYF; j_gene: TRBJ2-7; v_gene: TRBV5-1; d_gene: NA; abundance: NA
CDR3nt: TGTGCCAGCAGCGTAGTGACAGTCCAGAACACTGAAGCTTTCTTT; CDR3aa: CASSVVTVQNTEAFF; j_gene: TRBJ1-1; v_gene: TRBV9; d_gene: NA; abundance: few
CDR3nt: TGTGCCAGCAGCTTAGCGCATAAGACTCCTTCCTACGAGCAGTACTTC; CDR3aa: CASSLAHKTPSYEQYF; j_gene: TRBJ2-7; v_gene: TRBV7-6; d_gene: NA; abundance: NA
CDR3nt: TGTGCCACCAGCTTCGTCGGGCAGAACACTGAAGCTTTCTTT; CDR3aa: CATSFVGQNTEAFF; j_gene: TRBJ1-1; v_gene: TRBV15; d_gene: NA; abundance: NA
CDR3nt: TGTGCCAGCAGTCTCCCCTGGCAGGCTGAGGGCTACACCTTC; CDR3aa: CASSLPWQAEGYTF; j_gene: TRBJ1-2; v_gene: TRBV6-6; d_gene: NA; abundance: NA
CDR3nt: TGTGCCAGCAAGGGGGGAGACAGGGCCCAGGATGGCTACACCTTC; CDR3aa: CASKGGDRAQDGYTF; j_gene: TRBJ1-2; v_gene: TRBV9; d_gene: TRBD1; abundance: NA
CDR3nt: TGTGCCAGCAGCGCGAGGACTAGCGAAATCAATGAGCAGTTCTTC; CDR3aa: CASSARTSEINEQFF; j_gene: TRBJ2-1; v_gene: TRBV11-2; d_gene: TRBD2; abundance: NA
CDR3nt: TGTGCCACCAGCCCGAGAACAGGGGTATACACTGAAGCTTTCTTT; CDR3aa: CATSPRTGVYTEAFF; j_gene: TRBJ1-1; v_gene: TRBV15; d_gene: TRBD1; abundance: NA
CDR3nt: TGTGCCAGCAGTGACTCGACTAGGGGCCCCTATGGCTACACCTTC; CDR3aa: CASSDSTRGPYGYTF; j_gene: TRBJ1-2; v_gene: TRBV6-4; d_gene: NA; abundance: NA
CDR3nt: TGTGCCAGCAGATTAAGCGGGAGGGCCTACGAGCAGTACTTC; CDR3aa: CASRLSGRAYEQYF; j_gene: TRBJ2-7; v_gene: TRBV27; d_gene: TRBD2; abundance: NA
CDR3nt: TGTGCCAGCAGCTTCAGCGGGACAGGGGTCCTAGAGACCCAGTACTTC; CDR3aa: CASSFSGTGVLETQYF; j_gene: TRBJ2-5; v_gene: TRBV11-2; d_gene: TRBD1; abundance: NA
CDR3nt: TGTGCCAGCAGTGCATCCACAGATACGCAGTATTTT; CDR3aa: CASSASTDTQYF; j_gene: TRBJ2-3; v_gene: TRBV2; d_gene: NA; abundance: many
CDR3nt: TGTGCCAGCAGCCCTATCGGGGACACCACCGGGAACACTGAAGCTTTCTTT; CDR3aa: CASSPIGDTTGNTEAFF; j_gene: TRBJ1-1; v_gene: TRBV11-2; d_gene: NA; abundance: NA
CDR3nt: TGCAGCGTTGTTGTCTGGACCGGGGAGCTGTTTTTT; CDR3aa: CSVVVWTGELFF; j_gene: TRBJ2-2; v_gene: TRBV29-1; d_gene: NA; abundance: NA